The 2 T cell receptor beta chains below all came from one sample that was sequenced in a study of CD8+ T cells in alopecia areata. The treatment here: oral pan-JAK inhibitor, 5-10 mg twice daily. As the sequencing template, cDNA was produced by extracting RNA and reverse transcribing it. Data came from immunoSEQ multiplex PCR; TCRdb stores just in-frame clones and leaves some out. The repertoire holds about 200,000 clones, with around 56% as singletons. This sample comprised CD4+ T cells sorted from blood, obtained at week 4, from a patient treated with tofacitinib. Every receptor here comes from a human donor with alopecia areata.

This clone was picked up a small number of times. CDR3 nucleotides: TGTGCCAGCAGCTTGGGGCAGGGTCTCCAAAACATTCAGTACTTC. This sequence encodes CASSLGQGLQNIQYF. This chain links TRBV5-4 with TRBJ2-4, with TRBD1 as a possible D gene (5 bases). Germline CDR1 SGHNT, CDR2 YYREEE (reference sequence). The CDR3 runs 15 residues. Trimming stripped 0 bases from V and 5 bases from J, with 12 bases between.

This clone has just a few counts. V is TRBV5-1 and J is TRBJ2-2; possibly TRBD2 for D (6 bases). Trimming left V 0 bases short and J 4 bases short, with 13 bases between. CDR3 length: 16 residues. CDR1 SGHRS and CDR2 YFSETQ come from the germline V gene. Here the CDR3 reads CASSLGRRALTGELFF. The CDR3 DNA is TGCGCCAGCAGCTTGGGTAGGAGGGCCCTCACCGGGGAGCTGTTTTTT.